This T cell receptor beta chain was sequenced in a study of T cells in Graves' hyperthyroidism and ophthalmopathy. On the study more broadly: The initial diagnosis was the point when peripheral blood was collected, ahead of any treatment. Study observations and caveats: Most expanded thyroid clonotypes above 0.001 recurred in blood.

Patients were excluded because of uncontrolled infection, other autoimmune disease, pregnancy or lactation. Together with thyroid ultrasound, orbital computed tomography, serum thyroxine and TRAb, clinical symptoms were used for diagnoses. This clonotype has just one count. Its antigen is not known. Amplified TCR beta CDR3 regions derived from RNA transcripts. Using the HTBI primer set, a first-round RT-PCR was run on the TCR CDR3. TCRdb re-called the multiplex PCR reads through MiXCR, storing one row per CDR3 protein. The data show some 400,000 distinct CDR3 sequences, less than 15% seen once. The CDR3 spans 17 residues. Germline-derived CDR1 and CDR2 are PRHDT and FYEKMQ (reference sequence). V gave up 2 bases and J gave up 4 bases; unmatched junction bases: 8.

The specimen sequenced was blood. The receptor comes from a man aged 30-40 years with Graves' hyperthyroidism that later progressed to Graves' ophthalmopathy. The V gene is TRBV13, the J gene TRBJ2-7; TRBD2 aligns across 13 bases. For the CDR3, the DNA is TGTGCCAGCAGCTTACCCGCTACTAGCGGGGGGGCGTACGAGCAGTACTTC. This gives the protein CASSLPATSGGAYEQYF. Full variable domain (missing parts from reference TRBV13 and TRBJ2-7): AAGVIQSPRHLIKEKRETATLKCYPIPRHDTVYWYQQGPGQDPQFLISFYEKMQSDKGSIPDRFSAQQFSDYHSELNMSSLELGDSALYFCASSLPATSGGAYEQYFGPGTRLTVT.